A selection of T cell receptor beta chains follows, all from one sample in a study of cytomegalovirus exposure and HLA in healthy donors. Repertoires were generated with immunoSEQ multiplex PCR, while TCRdb's copy carries only in-frame clones and drops some. In the table there are about 120,000 clones, approximately 81% of which are singletons. Sequenced material: PBMCs. The receptors were sampled from a man aged 18 to 35 in good health and CMV-seronegative. Both conserved end residues are trimmed from each CDR3.

CDR3: SVERHNEADGYT; V: TRBV29-1
CDR3: ASSRDRATNYGYT; V: TRBV4-3
CDR3: ASRQGGDEKLF; V: TRBV28
CDR3: ASSSGTGTSSYNEQF; V: TRBV7-8
CDR3: ASSISDRGGEKLF; V: TRBV7-2
CDR3: ASSLPTDQETQY; V: TRBV28
CDR3: ASSPRTGSEAF; V: TRBV7-2
CDR3: ATGTGDHTEAF; V: TRBV6-6
CDR3: ASSEASYGYT; V: TRBV25-1
CDR3: ASTSSGLNEKLF; V: TRBV28
CDR3: ASSSGLAGARGNEQF; V: TRBV7-2
CDR3: ASSRPFQEFMNTEAF; V: TRBV5-8